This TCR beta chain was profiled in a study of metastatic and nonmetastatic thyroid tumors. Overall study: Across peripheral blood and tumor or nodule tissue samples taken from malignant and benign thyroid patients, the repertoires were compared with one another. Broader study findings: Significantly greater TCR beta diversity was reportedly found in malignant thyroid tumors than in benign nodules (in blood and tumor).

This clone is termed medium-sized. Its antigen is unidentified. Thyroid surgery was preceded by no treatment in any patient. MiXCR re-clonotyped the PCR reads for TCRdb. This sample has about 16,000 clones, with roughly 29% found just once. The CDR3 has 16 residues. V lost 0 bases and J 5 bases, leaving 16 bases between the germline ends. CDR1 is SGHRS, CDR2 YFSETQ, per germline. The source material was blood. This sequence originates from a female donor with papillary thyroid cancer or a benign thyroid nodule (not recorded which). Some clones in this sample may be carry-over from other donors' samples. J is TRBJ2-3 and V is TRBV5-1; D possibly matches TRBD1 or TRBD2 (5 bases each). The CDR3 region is CASSLAGPSRGDTQYF. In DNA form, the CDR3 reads TGCGCCAGCAGCTTGGCGGGGCCGAGTCGGGGAGATACGCAGTATTTT.